Sequencing of this T cell receptor (beta chain) was carried out in a study of neurological immune-mediated disorders. Notes on the study in general: There were no CDR3 amino acid sequences shared by expanded clones across subjects, a result suggesting private repertoires in all groups. HTLV-1-associated myelopathy led in TCR clonal expansion, while multiple sclerosis ranked lowest, below healthy controls.

The CDR3 length is 15 residues. V was trimmed by 4 bases and J by 0 bases, leaving 10 bases between them. CDR1 and CDR2 (germline): LNHDA, SQIVND (reference sequence). In this sample, this clonotype turned up many times. What it binds is not known. 5'RACE with 10-nucleotide random UMIs produced the cDNA. A single record per CDR3 protein comes from TCRdb applying MiXCR to the 5' RACE reads. This table has around 41,000 distinct CDR3 sequences, about 14% appearing once. Material for sequencing was CD4+ T cells from blood. This TCR came from a woman in her sixties with HTLV-1-associated myelopathy (HAM/TSP). The chain is built from TRBV19 and TRBJ1-3; D ambiguous. The CDR3 reads CASSTRILSGNTIYF. The CDR3 coding sequence is TGTGCCAGTAGTACGAGAATCCTCTCTGGAAACACCATATATTTT.